A selection of T cell receptor beta chains follows, all from one sample in a study of early T cells in non-severe SARS-CoV-2 infection. Each CDR3 protein is one row after TCRdb ran MiXCR on the 5' RACE reads. The sample gives 25,000 to 30,000 distinct CDR3 sequences, about 8.6% of which show up once; roughly an eighth is in the top ten. Sequencing input: whole blood. The origin of the receptors is an adult who was a healthcare worker with PCR-confirmed SARS-CoV-2 infection or an uninfected control (not recorded which). Both conserved end residues are trimmed from each CDR3. Each record gives: clone size, V gene, CDR3 length, J gene, CDR3 protein. A row's size may be missing; if present it is once, few, many or a size class.

many	TRBV30	13	TRBJ2-5	AQSASGGYQETQY
few	TRBV7-3	12	TRBJ2-2	ASSPGLAVGELF
many	TRBV30	12	TRBJ1-6	AWSAGQDNSPLH
many	TRBV12-3/TRBV12-4	11	TRBJ1-1	ASSVLPGTEAF
few	TRBV12-3/TRBV12-4	11	TRBJ1-1	ASSYRISLEAF
many	TRBV29-1	12	TRBJ1-2	SVDLGGANYGYT
few	TRBV10-2	11	TRBJ2-1	ASSEPGFREQF
.	TRBV10-2	11	TRBJ1-5	ATRQGSNQPQH
many	TRBV6-6	10	TRBJ1-5	ASSTRGGGQH
few	TRBV28	13	TRBJ2-7	ASSPPGQASYEQY
many	TRBV29-1	14	TRBJ2-3	SVALRLAMSTDTQY
few	TRBV6-4	11	TRBJ1-1	ASSLTGATEAF
few	TRBV2	13	TRBJ2-4	ASSATGDLGNIQY
many	TRBV5-4	9	TRBJ1-3	ASSLFDTIY
many	TRBV20-1	13	TRBJ2-7	SARTAGTRSDEQY
many	TRBV30	10	TRBJ2-7	AGTGLTYEQY
.	TRBV7-2	15	TRBJ2-7	ASSLSPGGARPDEQY
many	TRBV29-1	11	TRBJ1-1	SASRGQFPEAF